This T cell receptor (beta chain) came from a study of cytomegalovirus exposure and HLA in healthy donors. Study-wide results and limits: The authors confirmed in vitro that a few CMV-associated chains were specific for CMV antigens.

The PCR made use of 60 Vbeta and 13 Jbeta primers. Produced via immunoSEQ multiplex PCR; TCRdb's table is partial and in-frame only. Of 180,000 or so clones listed, roughly 82% are singletons. A note on this clone: As yet, its antigen is unknown.

This CDR3 has 15 residues. The trim removed 6 bases at V and 1 base at J, leaving 8 bases unmatched. The germline gives CDR1 MNHEY, CDR2 SVGAGI. This chain links TRBV6-5 with TRBJ2-7; TRBD1 matches at 8 bases. The source of this sequence is a man aged 35-49 years in good health and CMV-seronegative. Sequencing input: PBMCs. For the CDR3, the DNA is TGTGCCAGCAGCCGTGGACAGGGTACGTCCTACGAGCAGTACTTC. Translating it yields CASSRGQGTSYEQYF.